This T cell receptor beta chain was sequenced in a study of T cell responses to AZD1222 COVID-19 vaccine. Repertoires were generated with immunoSEQ multiplex PCR, while TCRdb's copy carries only in-frame clones and drops some. The top ten clones hold around 0.99% of a sample with roughly 150,000 clones, around 88% of them seen once. Germline lookup yields CDR1 SGHRS and CDR2 YFSETQ. CDR3 length: 13 amino acids. V shed 4 bases and J shed 6 bases, with 13 bases lying between them. On this clone: This sample includes further DNA sequences coding for the same CDR3.

The specimen comprised peripheral blood, sampled 28 days after the second AZD1222 dose. This TCR derives from an adult who received the AZD1222 COVID-19 vaccine. The V call is TRBV5-1, the J call TRBJ1-1; a weak D match, TRBD1 (5 bases). In nucleotides, the CDR3 is TGCGCCAGCAGCCCGGGGGGGGGAGCTGAAGCTTTCTTT. It is translated as CASSPGGGAEAFF. The full variable domain, completed using reference TRBV5-1 and TRBJ1-1, is KAGVTQTPRYLIKTRGQQVTLSCSPISGHRSVSWYQQTPGQGLQFLFEYFSETQRNKGNFPGRFSGRQFSNSRSEMNVSTLELGDSALYLCASSPGGGAEAFFGQGTRLTVV.